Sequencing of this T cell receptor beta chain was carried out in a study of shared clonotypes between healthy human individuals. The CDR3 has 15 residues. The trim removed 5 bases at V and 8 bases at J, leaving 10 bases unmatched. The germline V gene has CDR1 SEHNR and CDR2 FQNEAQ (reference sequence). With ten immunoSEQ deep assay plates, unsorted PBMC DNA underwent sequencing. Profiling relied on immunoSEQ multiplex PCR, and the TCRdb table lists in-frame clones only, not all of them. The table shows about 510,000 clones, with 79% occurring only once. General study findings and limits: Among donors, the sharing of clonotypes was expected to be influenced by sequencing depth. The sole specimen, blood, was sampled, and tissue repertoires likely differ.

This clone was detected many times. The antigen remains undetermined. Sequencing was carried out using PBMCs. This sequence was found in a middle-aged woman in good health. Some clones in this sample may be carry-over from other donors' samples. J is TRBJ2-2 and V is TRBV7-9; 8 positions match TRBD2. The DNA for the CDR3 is TGTGCCAGCAGCCCGCAAAGCGGGAGTATGGGGGAGCTGTTTTTT. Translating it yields CASSPQSGSMGELFF. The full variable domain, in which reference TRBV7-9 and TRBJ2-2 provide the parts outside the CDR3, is DTGVSQNPRHKITKRGQNVTFRCDPISEHNRLYWYRQTLGQGPEFLTYFQNEAQLEKSRLLSDRFSAERPKGSFSTLEIQRTEQGDSAMYLCASSPQSGSMGELFFGEGSRLTVL.